These T cell receptor beta chains were read from a single sample in a study of shared clonotypes between healthy human individuals. This table comes from immunoSEQ multiplex PCR, and its TCRdb copy is limited to in-frame clones, with some not included. The sample shows 2,100,000 or so clones, about 94% of them seen only once. Material: naive CD4+ T cells sorted from blood. The origin of the receptors is a man aged 18 to 30 in good health. CDR3s include the opening cysteine and the closing phenylalanine or tryptophan. The order of the fields is clone size, J gene, V gene, CDR3 protein. Clone size is shown for a subset of rows, as once, few, many or a class of expanded clone.

NA TRBJ1-3 TRBV6-1 CASPPRGDSGNTIYF
NA TRBJ1-5 TRBV10-3 CAISESGGLSNQPQHF
once TRBJ2-1 TRBV5-4 CASSHRTGVDNEQFF
NA TRBJ2-3 TRBV18 CASSRTTRTGSTDTQYF
NA TRBJ1-2 TRBV15 CATSTSPRDYGYTF
NA TRBJ1-4 TRBV6-1 CASSDLGRTEKLFF
NA TRBJ2-1 TRBV25-1 CASSDLLAGNGKQFF
NA TRBJ1-1 TRBV5-1 CASSLDSRGTVNTEAFF
NA TRBJ1-1 TRBV6-6 CASSRWGELNTEAFF
NA TRBJ1-2 TRBV9 CASSVDRAYGYTF
NA TRBJ2-7 TRBV5-1 CASSWTEASGRGEQYF
NA TRBJ2-3 TRBV6-1 CASSEVLAADTQYF
NA TRBJ2-2 TRBV19 CASSFLGAGELFF
NA TRBJ2-3 TRBV7-6 CASSLTSGGIDTQYF